This TCR beta chain was profiled in a study of breast tumors, draining lymph nodes, adjacent tissues. Notes on the study in general: Tumor and nontumor repertoires were significantly more similar in luminal-like than in basal-like breast cancer. Findings are consistent with lymph node origin and intratumoral expansion of most tumor T cells.

The lymph nodes were axillary draining lymph nodes from breast cancer patients. Of note for this clonotype: Its target is unknown. A junction end diverges from the germline sequence, so it may reflect a read error.

TCRdb used MiXCR to reprocess the multiplex PCR reads, holding one entry per CDR3 protein. The sample includes more than 200,000 distinct CDR3 sequences, about a third of them seen just once. The origin of this receptor is a female donor with breast cancer. Some clones in this sample may be carry-over from other donors' samples. Sample: axillary lymph node tissue.

The CDR3 region is CASRASDTDTQYF. CDR3 DNA: TGCGCCAGCAGGGCTAGCGACACAGACACGCAGTATTTT. The rearrangement uses TRBV5-1 and TRBJ2-3; possible D gene TRBD2, 6 bases. The CDR3 length is 13 residues. Germline-derived CDR1 and CDR2 are SGHRS and YFSETQ.